The 11 T cell receptor beta chains in this list originate from one sample, sequenced in a study of siplizumab effects on memory and regulatory T cells. Method: immunoSEQ multiplex PCR; TCRdb's copy keeps in-frame clones and lacks some. The sample holds roughly 120,000 clones, 92% seen once. The sample consisted of Tregs sorted from blood. The receptors derive from a human donor in good health.

This chain uses TRBV2 with TRBJ2-7; weak D call: TRBD2 (6 bases). The germline CDR1 and CDR2 sequences are SNHLY and FYNNEI. The CDR3 totals 14 residues. Trimming left V 3 bases short and J 5 bases short, with 14 bases between. Here the CDR3 reads CASSEGGAYHEQYF. The CDR3 nucleotides are TGTGCCAGCAGTGAGGGAGGTGCCTACCACGAGCAGTACTTC.

The chain couples TRBV5-6 to TRBJ2-2; D might be TRBD2 (5 bases). The CDR3 spans 15 residues. Germline CDR1 is SGHDT and CDR2 is YYEEEE. V lost 4 bases to trimming and J lost 0 bases, with 10 bases between them. This chain's CDR3 is CASSRGPANTGELFF. The CDR3 nucleotides read TGTGCCAGCAGCCGAGGGCCTGCGAACACCGGGGAGCTGTTTTTT.

The chain carries TRBV29-1 and TRBJ2-7, with TRBD1 identical over 11 bases. V shed 4 bases, J shed 4 bases, and the junction held 6 bases outside the gene matches. The CDR3 runs to 14 residues. Germline V gives CDR1 SQVTM, CDR2 ANQGSEA. Here the CDR3 DNA reads TGCAGCGTTGCCCGGACAGGGGGCCTTTACGAGCAGTACTTC. Its translation is CSVARTGGLYEQYF.

V gene TRBV7-9 combines with J gene TRBJ1-2; D is uncertain. Trimming pared 0 bases from V and 5 bases from J, leaving 4 bases between. The germline CDR1 and CDR2 sequences are SEHNR and FQNEAQ (reference sequence). This CDR3 is 12 amino acids long. As DNA, the CDR3 is TGTGCCAGCAGCTTAGCGCGATATGGCTACACCTTC. It translates to CASSLARYGYTF.

V and J are TRBV25-1 and TRBJ1-4; D may be TRBD1 (6 bases). Between the trimmed V and J ends, which lost 1 base and 4 bases, there was a span of 13 bases. The length of the CDR3 is 16 residues. Germline assignment: CDR1 MGHDK and CDR2 SYGVNS. As DNA, the CDR3 is TGTGCCAGCAGTGAATTCCTGGGCAGGGGTAATGAAAAACTGTTTTTT. Translation gives CASSEFLGRGNEKLFF.

V and J are TRBV11-2 and TRBJ1-4; D not resolved. In germline, CDR1 is SGHAT, CDR2 FQNNGV. V lost 4 bases, J lost 5 bases, and 8 bases lay in between. The CDR3 sequence is 13 residues long. CDR3 residues: CASSWIPNEKLFF. The CDR3 DNA sequence: TGTGCCAGCAGCTGGATTCCCAATGAAAAACTGTTTTTT.

CDR3 amino acids: CASSPGQLPHYGYTF. The CDR3 DNA sequence: TGTGCCAGTAGTCCGGGACAGCTCCCTCACTATGGCTACACCTTC. The genes are TRBV19 and TRBJ1-2, with TRBD1 matching 7 bases. Germline V gene data show CDR1 as LNHDA and CDR2 as SQIVND (reference sequence). After removal of 5 bases from V and 3 bases from J, the junction contained 9 bases not matched to a gene. The CDR3 runs to 15 residues.

This clone is a singleton in its sample. The CDR3 region is CASSERRAYEQYF. In nucleotides, the CDR3 is TGCGCCAGCAGTGAGCGTAGGGCCTACGAGCAGTACTTC. This rearrangement joins TRBV10-2 to TRBJ2-7, with no clear D. Looked up from germline, CDR1 is WSHSY and CDR2 is SAAADI. V was trimmed by 2 bases and J by 2 bases, leaving 7 bases between them. The CDR3 consists of 13 residues.

The chain carries TRBV18 and TRBJ1-1, with a tentative D call TRBD1 (6 bases). Germline V CDR1 and CDR2: KGHSH, LQKENI. This CDR3 is 14 amino acids long. Trimming removed 6 bases from V and 6 bases from J, with 17 bases in between. The CDR3 sequence: CASSRRQVPPEAFF. The CDR3 nucleotides are TGTGCCAGCTCGCGCCGACAGGTACCTCCTGAAGCTTTCTTT.

The chain is built from TRBV29-1 and TRBJ2-3, with 8 bases matching TRBD2. The V gene's germline CDR1 is SQVTM and CDR2 ANQGSEA. J lost 3 bases, V lost 6 bases, and 8 bases had no gene match. The CDR3 extends over 14 amino acids. CDR3 sequence (DNA): TGCAGCGTCCCCGGGGGGGCCGGGACAGATACGCAGTATTTT. The encoded protein is CSVPGGAGTDTQYF.

The J gene is TRBJ1-2, the V gene TRBV10-3, with 9 nucleotides matching TRBD1. The CDR3 length is 15 residues. Germline-derived CDR1 and CDR2 are ENHRY and SYGVKD. Trimming took 4 bases from V and 8 from J; bases not matched to a gene: 11. CDR3 region: CAISVTGTGTLGYTF. Here the CDR3 DNA reads TGTGCCATCAGTGTAACCGGGACAGGGACATTAGGCTACACCTTC.